These T cell receptor beta chains were read from a single sample in a study of naive and memory T cell subsets. TCRdb used MiXCR to reprocess the UMI-ligation and nested PCR reads, holding one entry per CDR3 protein. The sample has some 21,000 distinct CDR3 sequences, more than 9.5% seen once. Material for sequencing was central memory CD8+ T cells from blood. The receptors were gathered from a human donor in good health. Both conserved end residues are part of each CDR3. Each record gives: CDR3 protein, CDR3 DNA, clone size, V gene, D gene, J gene. D genes are given only for firm matches. Only part of the rows carry a size: once, few, many, or a class if the clone is expanded.

CASSSGQIYGYTF,TGTGCCAGCAGCTCGGGACAGATTTATGGCTACACCTTC,-,TRBV7-9,TRBD1,TRBJ1-2
CATSSLGSRSYNEQFF,TGTGCCACCAGCAGTCTTGGCTCCCGGTCCTACAATGAGCAGTTCTTC,-,TRBV15,-,TRBJ2-1
CATSDWTGAEAFF,TGTGCCACCAGTGACTGGACAGGGGCTGAAGCTTTCTTT,many,TRBV24-1,TRBD1,TRBJ1-1
CASSLQGDTYEQYF,TGTGCCAGCAGCTTGCAGGGGGACACCTACGAGCAGTACTTC,many,TRBV7-6,TRBD1,TRBJ2-7
CSVGGSGSADTQYF,TGCAGCGTGGGGGGAAGCGGGAGTGCAGATACGCAGTATTTT,few,TRBV29-1,TRBD2,TRBJ2-3
CASSLSGYEQYF,TGCGCCAGCAGCTTGTCCGGCTACGAGCAGTACTTC,few,TRBV5-1,-,TRBJ2-7
CAILRGRGVNEQFF,TGTGCCATCCTCAGGGGTAGGGGGGTCAATGAGCAGTTCTTC,many,TRBV2,-,TRBJ2-1
CASSSRAPKKILAGGENEQFF,TGTGCCAGCAGCTCCCGAGCCCCAAAAAAGATCCTAGCGGGGGGAGAAAATGAGCAGTTCTTC,-,TRBV9,TRBD2,TRBJ2-1
CASSVVPGQGSGNTIYF,TGTGCCAGCAGCGTAGTACCGGGACAGGGCTCTGGAAACACCATATATTTT,few,TRBV9,TRBD1,TRBJ1-3
CSASGGLAGISYEQYF,TGCAGTGCTTCAGGGGGACTAGCGGGGATCTCCTACGAGCAGTACTTC,-,TRBV20-1,TRBD2,TRBJ2-7
CSVDGGRADTQYF,TGCAGCGTTGACGGAGGACGCGCAGATACGCAGTATTTT,few,TRBV29-1,-,TRBJ2-3
CASSPGPLTYEQYF,TGTGCCAGCAGTCCCGGACCTTTAACCTACGAGCAGTACTTC,-,TRBV27,-,TRBJ2-7
CASSVRDGEDEQFF,TGTGCCAGCAGTGTAAGGGACGGGGAGGATGAGCAGTTCTTC,many,TRBV6-4,-,TRBJ2-1
CASSWPTFLGEGRDTQYF,TGTGCCAGCAGCTGGCCCACCTTTTTGGGGGAGGGCCGTGATACGCAGTATTTT,few,TRBV11-2,TRBD2,TRBJ2-3
CASSAGNEQYF,TGTGCCAGCAGCGCAGGTAATGAGCAGTACTTC,many,TRBV9,-,TRBJ2-7
CASSSNGLGETQYF,TGTGCCAGCAGCTCGAACGGGCTAGGAGAGACCCAGTACTTC,medium-sized,TRBV13,-,TRBJ2-5
CASSSGVYEQYF,TGTGCCAGCAGCTCCGGGGTGTACGAGCAGTACTTC,few,TRBV7-9,-,TRBJ2-7
CATSTRDSQETQYF,TGTGCCACCAGCACCCGGGACAGCCAAGAGACCCAGTACTTC,-,TRBV15,TRBD1,TRBJ2-5
CASSPRSSDYGYTF,TGTGCCAGCTCACCACGGTCGTCAGATTATGGCTACACCTTC,-,TRBV18,-,TRBJ1-2
CASSPPVRGLGYEQYF,TGTGCCAGCAGCCCCCCCGTTAGGGGACTAGGCTACGAGCAGTACTTC,few,TRBV11-2,TRBD2,TRBJ2-7
CASSRPPGTSGGRGTDTQYF,TGCGCCAGCAGCCGGCCCCCCGGGACTAGCGGAGGGCGGGGTACAGATACGCAGTATTTT,few,TRBV4-1,TRBD2,TRBJ2-3
CASSDPRQGQGETQYF,TGTGCCAGCAGTGATCCCCGACAGGGCCAGGGCGAGACCCAGTACTTC,few,TRBV25-1,TRBD1,TRBJ2-5
CASSLGVAGGTETQYF,TGCGCCAGCAGCCTTGGGGTGGCGGGAGGCACAGAGACCCAGTACTTC,-,TRBV4-1,TRBD2,TRBJ2-5
CASSSYQETQYF,TGTGCCAGCAGCAGTTACCAAGAGACCCAGTACTTC,many,TRBV28,-,TRBJ2-5
CSVERQITEAFF,TGCAGCGTTGAGAGGCAGATAACTGAAGCTTTCTTT,-,TRBV29-1,-,TRBJ1-1
CASSELEENSPLHF,TGTGCCAGCAGTGAACTAGAGGAGAATTCACCCCTCCACTTT,medium-sized,TRBV6-1,-,TRBJ1-6
CASSQVVGFIGNEQFF,TGTGCCAGCAGCCAAGTTGTGGGTTTCATCGGCAATGAGCAGTTCTTC,many,TRBV4-2,-,TRBJ2-1
CASSSDREDLQPQHF,TGTGCCAGCAGTTCGGACAGGGAAGATCTTCAGCCCCAGCATTTT,medium-sized,TRBV28,TRBD1,TRBJ1-5
CASSPIGQGAGEQFF,TGCGCCAGCAGCCCAATCGGACAGGGGGCGGGTGAGCAGTTCTTC,many,TRBV5-1,TRBD1,TRBJ2-1
CASSETGLAGSDTQYF,TGTGCCAGTTCTGAGACGGGACTAGCGGGTTCAGATACGCAGTATTTT,many,TRBV19,TRBD2,TRBJ2-3
CASKPTGGAGRDNEQFF,TGTGCCAGCAAACCAACGGGGGGTGCGGGCCGGGACAATGAGCAGTTCTTC,many,TRBV2,TRBD2,TRBJ2-1
CASSLVRQGRTGDTEAFF,TGTGCCAGCAGCTTAGTTCGTCAGGGGAGGACGGGGGACACTGAAGCTTTCTTT,large,TRBV11-2,-,TRBJ1-1
CASRFGGAGELFF,TGTGCCAGCAGGTTCGGGGGGGCCGGGGAGCTGTTTTTT,-,TRBV27,TRBD2,TRBJ2-2
CASSRDRETQYF,TGCGCCAGCAGCCGGGACCGAGAGACCCAGTACTTC,few,TRBV10-2,-,TRBJ2-5
CASKRDGNSNQPQHF,TGTGCCAGCAAACGGGACGGGAATAGCAATCAGCCCCAGCATTTT,-,TRBV6-1,-,TRBJ1-5
CASSLAFVGRETQYF,TGTGCCAGCAGCTTAGCGTTTGTAGGGAGAGAGACCCAGTACTTC,many,TRBV7-8,-,TRBJ2-5
CASSLRTGNEQFF,TGTGCCAGCAGCCTTCGGACAGGGAATGAGCAGTTCTTC,many,TRBV11-2,TRBD1,TRBJ2-1
CASSLAGTGSSNSPLHF,TGTGCCAGCAGTTTAGCCGGGACAGGGAGTAGTAATTCACCCCTCCACTTT,-,TRBV12-3/TRBV12-4,TRBD1,TRBJ1-6
CASSVGYEQFF,TGTGCCAGCAGCGTAGGGTATGAGCAGTTCTTC,-,TRBV7-9,-,TRBJ2-1
CSAFRTSGLYNEQFF,TGCAGTGCCTTCCGGACTAGCGGGCTCTACAATGAGCAGTTCTTC,-,TRBV20-1,TRBD2,TRBJ2-1
CASSEGTSGRAGLGEQFF,TGTGCCAGCAGTGAAGGGACTAGCGGGAGGGCCGGTCTTGGTGAGCAGTTCTTC,-,TRBV6-4,TRBD2,TRBJ2-1
CAIQGWDTEAFF,TGTGCCATACAGGGGTGGGACACTGAAGCTTTCTTT,-,TRBV28,TRBD1,TRBJ1-1
CASSIDTSGDDRNEQFF,TGTGCCAGTAGTATAGATACTAGCGGGGACGACAGGAATGAGCAGTTCTTC,few,TRBV19,TRBD2,TRBJ2-1
CASSPNRASSYNSPLHF,TGTGCCAGCTCACCAAACAGGGCGAGCTCCTATAATTCACCCCTCCACTTT,-,TRBV18,-,TRBJ1-6
CASSDPGTSGRGEQFF,TGTGCCAGCAGTGATCCCGGGACTAGCGGGAGAGGTGAGCAGTTCTTC,few,TRBV6-1,TRBD2,TRBJ2-1
CASSLESGPYNEQFF,TGCGCCAGCAGCTTGGAGAGCGGTCCCTACAATGAGCAGTTCTTC,few,TRBV5-1,-,TRBJ2-1
CASIPGTSGTAVQYF,TGTGCCAGCATACCCGGGACTAGCGGGACCGCGGTGCAGTACTTC,many,TRBV11-2,TRBD2,TRBJ2-7
CASSLLAGPSYEQYF,TGTGCCAGCAGCTTACTAGCGGGACCCTCCTACGAGCAGTACTTC,-,TRBV7-2,TRBD2,TRBJ2-7
CASSQELGTDTQYF,TGCGCCAGCAGCCAAGAGCTTGGGACAGATACGCAGTATTTT,-,TRBV4-1,-,TRBJ2-3
CASSQPVQAESSYNEQFF,TGCGCCAGCAGTCAACCGGTGCAGGCGGAGAGCTCCTACAATGAGCAGTTCTTC,-,TRBV23-1,-,TRBJ2-1
CASSLESGNTDTQYF,TGTGCCAGCAGTTTAGAAAGCGGGAATACAGATACGCAGTATTTT,many,TRBV28,TRBD2,TRBJ2-3